These 4 T cell receptor beta chains originate from one sample sequenced in a study of CD8 T cells in ankylosing spondylitis. Study observations and caveats: A TCR beta motif of eight or nine highly homologous variants seemed to mark ankylosing spondylitis blood.

For these receptors, no antigen is known. TCRdb processed the 5' RACE reads anew with MiXCR; each CDR3 protein has one entry. The repertoire consists of approximately 540,000 distinct CDR3 sequences, with approximately 12% occurring once and the leading ten covering around 6.8%. Sequenced sample: blood, either unsorted or a sorted T cell fraction (not recorded which). These receptors were obtained from a male donor with ankylosing spondylitis.

In its sample, this clonotype was seen a few times. V and J are TRBV20-1 and TRBJ1-5; 8 bases fit TRBD1. Looked up from germline, CDR1 is DFQATT and CDR2 is SNEGSKA (reference sequence). The CDR3 extends over 14 amino acids. J was trimmed by 0 bases and V by 6 bases; bases with no gene match: 4. DNA for the CDR3: TGCAGTGCAGCCCAGGGGGCTAGCAATCAGCCCCAGCATTTT. It specifies CSAAQGASNQPQHF.

This rearrangement joins TRBV9 to TRBJ2-5; 8 bases are a match to TRBD2. Losses at the gene ends were 3 bases for V and 2 bases for J; bases not matched to a gene: 12. Germline CDR1 reads SGDLS; CDR2 reads YYNGEE. There are 17 residues in the CDR3. CDR3 sequence: CASSGELGTSGQETQYF. CDR3 sequence (DNA): TGTGCCAGCAGCGGGGAACTGGGTACTAGCGGACAAGAGACCCAGTACTTC.

This chain uses TRBV5-1 with TRBJ2-2, with unresolved D. With 7 bases removed from V and 2 bases from J, the gap between germline ends came to 9 bases. The CDR3 runs 13 residues. Germline values: CDR1 SGHRS, CDR2 YFSETQ. The CDR3 sequence: CASSEDNTGELFF. For the CDR3, the DNA is TGCGCCAGCTCGGAAGATAACACCGGGGAGCTGTTTTTT.

This clonotype was observed at least ten times. This chain links TRBV5-5 with TRBJ2-3; D not certain. Germline values: CDR1 SGHKS, CDR2 YYEKEE (reference sequence). Trimming took 4 bases from V and 5 from J, leaving 14 bases between them. This CDR3 spans 14 amino acids. CDR3 bases: TGTGCCAGCAGCGCTACAACCTCGGGAGATACGCAGTATTTT. The encoded protein is CASSATTSGDTQYF.